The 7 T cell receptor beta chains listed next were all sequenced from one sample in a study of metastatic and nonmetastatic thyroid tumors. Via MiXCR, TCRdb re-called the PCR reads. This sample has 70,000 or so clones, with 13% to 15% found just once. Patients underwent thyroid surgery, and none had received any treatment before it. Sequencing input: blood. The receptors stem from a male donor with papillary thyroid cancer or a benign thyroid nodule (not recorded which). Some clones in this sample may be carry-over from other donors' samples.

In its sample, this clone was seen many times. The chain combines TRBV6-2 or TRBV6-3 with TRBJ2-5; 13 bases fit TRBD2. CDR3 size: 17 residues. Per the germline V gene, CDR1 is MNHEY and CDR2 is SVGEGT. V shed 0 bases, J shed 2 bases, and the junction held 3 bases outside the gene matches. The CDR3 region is CASSYSQGLAGQETQYF. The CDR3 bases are TGTGCCAGCAGTTACTCCCAGGGACTAGCGGGGCAAGAGACCCAGTACTTC.

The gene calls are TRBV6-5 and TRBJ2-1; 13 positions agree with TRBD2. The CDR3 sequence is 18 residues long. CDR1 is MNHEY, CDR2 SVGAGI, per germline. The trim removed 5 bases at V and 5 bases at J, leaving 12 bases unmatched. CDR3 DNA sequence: TGTGCCAGCAGTACAAGGACTAGCGGGGGATTCCGGAACAATGAGCAGTTCTTC. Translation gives CASSTRTSGGFRNNEQFF.

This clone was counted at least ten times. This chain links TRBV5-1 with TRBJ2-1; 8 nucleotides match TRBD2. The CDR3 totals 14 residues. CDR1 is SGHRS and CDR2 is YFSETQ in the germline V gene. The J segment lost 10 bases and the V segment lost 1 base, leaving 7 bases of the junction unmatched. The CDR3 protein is CASSLTSGLTEQFF. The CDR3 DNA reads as TGCGCCAGCAGCTTGACTAGCGGTCTGACGGAGCAGTTCTTC.

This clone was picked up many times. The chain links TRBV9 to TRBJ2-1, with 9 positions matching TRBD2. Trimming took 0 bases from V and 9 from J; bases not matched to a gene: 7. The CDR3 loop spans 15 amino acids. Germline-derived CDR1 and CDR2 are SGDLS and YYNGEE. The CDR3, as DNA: TGTGCCAGCAGCGTAGGGCGGGAGGGCTCGGGTGAGCAGTTCTTC. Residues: CASSVGREGSGEQFF.

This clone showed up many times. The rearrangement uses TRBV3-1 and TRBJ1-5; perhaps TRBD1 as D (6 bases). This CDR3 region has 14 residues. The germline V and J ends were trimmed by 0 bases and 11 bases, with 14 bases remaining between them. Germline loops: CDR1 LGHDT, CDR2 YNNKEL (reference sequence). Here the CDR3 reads CASSQDRGGGAQHF. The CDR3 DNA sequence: TGTGCCAGCAGCCAAGATAGGGGAGGGGGGGCCCAGCATTTT.

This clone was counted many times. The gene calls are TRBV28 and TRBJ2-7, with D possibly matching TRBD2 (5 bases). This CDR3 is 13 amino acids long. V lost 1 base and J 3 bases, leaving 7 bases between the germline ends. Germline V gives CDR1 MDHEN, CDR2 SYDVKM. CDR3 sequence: CASSLSSSYEQYF. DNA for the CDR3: TGTGCCAGCAGTTTATCTAGCAGCTACGAGCAGTACTTC.

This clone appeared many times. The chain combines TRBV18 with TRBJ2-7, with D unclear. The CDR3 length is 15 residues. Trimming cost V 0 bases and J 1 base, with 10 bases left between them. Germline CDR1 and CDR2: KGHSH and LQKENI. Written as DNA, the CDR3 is TGTGCCAGCTCACCACCGTCGGGCGAGTCCTACGAGCAGTACTTC. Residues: CASSPPSGESYEQYF. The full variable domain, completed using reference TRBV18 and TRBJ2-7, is NAGVMQNPRHLVRRRGQEARLRCSPMKGHSHVYWYRQLPEEGLKFMVYLQKENIIDESGMPKERFSAEFPKEGPSILRIQQVVRGDSAAYFCASSPPSGESYEQYFGPGTRLTVT.